These T cell receptor beta chains were read from a single sample in a study of T cell repertoires in cytomegalovirus infection. Each CDR3 protein gets one entry after TCRdb re-called the reads with MiXCR. The sample lists approximately 730,000 distinct CDR3 sequences, about 28% seen once, with approximately 14% in the top ten. The antigens for these receptors are not known. Sequencing used cultured CD8+ T cells from PBMCs, obtained from culture after CMV antigen stimulation. The receptors here all came from a human donor in good health (CMV status not recorded). Some clones in this sample may be carry-over from other donors' samples. Both conserved end residues are part of each CDR3. The order of the fields is J gene, D gene, clone size, V gene, CDR3 DNA, CDR3 protein. D genes are given only for firm matches. Rows may omit the clone size; those that give it use once, few, many or a size class.

>TRBJ2-3|TRBD1|.|TRBV11-3
TGTGCCAGCAGCTTCAGGGGGCGAGGAGATACGCAGTATTTT
CASSFRGRGDTQYF
>TRBJ2-2|.|few|TRBV5-6
TGTGCCAGCAGCCCGATGGAGGGGGCGAACACCGGGGAGCTGTTTTTT
CASSPMEGANTGELFF
>TRBJ2-3|TRBD2|few|TRBV12-3/TRBV12-4
TGTGCCAGCAGTTTTGCCGGCGGGGGGGCCGCAGATACGCAGTATTTT
CASSFAGGGAADTQYF
>TRBJ2-1|.|few|TRBV27
TGTGCCAGCAGTTTATGGACGTCGGGGGGCCTAAAGAAGAATGAGCAGTTCTTC
CASSLWTSGGLKKNEQFF
>TRBJ2-5|TRBD1|.|TRBV4-2
TGTGCCAGCAGCCAGACTGACAGGGCCCAAGAGACCCAGTACTTC
CASSQTDRAQETQYF
>TRBJ2-3|TRBD2|few|TRBV6-2/TRBV6-3
TGTGCCAGCGGGCGGGGGACGAAGCTAGGAGATACGCAGTATTTT
CASGRGTKLGDTQYF
>TRBJ1-2|TRBD1|few|TRBV2
TGTGCCAGCAGTGACTCTAGACAGGGGACTAACTATGGCTACACCTTC
CASSDSRQGTNYGYTF
>TRBJ2-5|.|once|TRBV2
TGTGCCAGCAACCGGGAGACCCAGTACTTC
CASNRETQYF
>TRBJ1-1|.|.|TRBV2
TGTGCCAGCAGTCCCTCCGCGGCCGGGAACACTGAAGCTTTCTTT
CASSPSAAGNTEAFF
>TRBJ1-4|.|.|TRBV2
TGTGCCAGCATAAGGGGGGCGGACGGACATGAAAAACTGTTTTTT
CASIRGADGHEKLFF
>TRBJ2-7|TRBD2|.|TRBV7-2
TGTGCCAGCAGCTTAGGGGCTAGCGGATTTGGGGGCGAGCAGTACTTC
CASSLGASGFGGEQYF
>TRBJ2-1|.|few|TRBV7-9
TGTGCCAGCAGTTTTCCGGGGGCCCATGAGCAGTTCTTC
CASSFPGAHEQFF
>TRBJ1-2|.|few|TRBV6-5
TGTGCCAGCAGAAACCCAGGGGCGGGAGGCTACACCTTC
CASRNPGAGGYTF
>TRBJ1-1|TRBD1|.|TRBV6-6
TGTGCCAGCAGGTCTTCTACAGGGGACGCTGAAGCTTTCTTT
CASRSSTGDAEAFF